This T cell receptor (beta chain) is drawn from a study of neoadjuvant anti-PD-1 for oral cavity cancer (dated by TCRdb to the early 2020s). Study-level background: Three to four biweekly doses of nivolumab at 3 mg/kg were mostly administered to patients before curative-intent surgical resection. Responders were defined as patients with complete response, partial response or stable disease by RECIST 1.1; non-responders were defined as patients with progression. A roughly 30% response rate was observed in the parent correlative cohort, in which about a dozen patients were included. For patients who did not progress, a fourth nivolumab dose was given around day 43, followed by definitive surgical resection on days 50-56. Study-level results and caveats: A higher pretreatment blood Treg/Th17 ratio correlated with both higher pretreatment blood TCRbeta clonality and lower post-treatment tumor TCRbeta clonality. Within PBMCs, T cell clonality (Gini index) was significantly higher in non-responders than responders after neoadjuvant nivolumab. TCR analyses included only a few patients per response group, and the authors called for larger cohorts for validation.

PBMC libraries used mostly around 500 ng of input genomic DNA for deep sequencing, with six replicates per sample. The immunoSEQ hsTCRbeta kit was used to prepare TCRbeta libraries according to the manufacturer's instructions. Sequencing of the completed libraries took place using an Illumina NovaSeq 6000 S4 flow cell after they had been pooled to roughly 2.9 nM. In the original analysis: The immunoSEQ Analyzer was used for raw data preprocessing and quality control. The analysis was restricted to productive rearrangements, with each unique CDR3 amino acid sequence defining a clonotype. Using the R package tcR, the researchers computed the Gini-Simpson index as their estimate of repertoire clonality. Gini indices were compared with Student's t test, and associations with tumor size change were assessed by Pearson correlation. TCRdb provides this immuneACCESS table in a form limited to in-frame rearrangements. Some clones are lacking; in checked studies, under half of them reflect an unresolved V gene, and why the rest are absent is not known. The D gene and trimming were derived from the DNA, and the V and J assignments and clone size from that table. The table for this sample lists approximately 13,000 clones; just under 75% of them were counted only once. The ten largest clonotypes hold roughly 2.9% of the sample.

CDR1 and CDR2 are read off the germline V gene as SGHRS and YFSETQ. V is pared back by 0 bases and J by 4 bases, with 6 bases lying between the germline termini. The CDR3 runs 13 amino acids, cysteine and phenylalanine included. Just CDR3 DNA is preserved here, 39 bases in frame from base 1. Concerning this clone: Its target antigen remains unknown. The sample holds no much larger clone one base away, and base qualities are not on file.

The time point label of this sample denotes: after neoadjuvant nivolumab, at surgical resection. Patients were newly diagnosed with stage II-IVA oral cavity squamous cell carcinoma and had received no prior systemic or radiation treatment. The cohort was made up of patients with locally advanced, HPV-negative oral cavity squamous cell carcinoma. No culture maintenance or expansion was done, as the peripheral blood mononuclear cells went straight to analysis. The samples were obtained from a longitudinal correlative study of a single-arm phase II trial testing neoadjuvant nivolumab in oral cavity squamous cell carcinoma. Genomic DNA-based TCRbeta sequencing was performed on subject-matched pre- and post-treatment PBMCs and tumors from three responders and three non-responders. Peripheral blood mononuclear cells were collected before nivolumab treatment and were collected again after treatment, at the time of surgery. The Maxwell RSC DNA from Cells kit was used to extract genomic DNA from PBMCs.

The TCR was taken from a person aged 35-79 years with oral cavity squamous cell carcinoma. This sample comprised PBMCs, obtained after nivolumab (anti-PD-1) treatment. The chain couples TRBV5-1 to TRBJ2-3; no D segment can be confidently identified. The nucleotide sequence reads as follows: TGCGCCAGCAGCTTGGCTGTTTCAGATACGCAGTATTTT. Its coded protein is CASSLAVSDTQYF.